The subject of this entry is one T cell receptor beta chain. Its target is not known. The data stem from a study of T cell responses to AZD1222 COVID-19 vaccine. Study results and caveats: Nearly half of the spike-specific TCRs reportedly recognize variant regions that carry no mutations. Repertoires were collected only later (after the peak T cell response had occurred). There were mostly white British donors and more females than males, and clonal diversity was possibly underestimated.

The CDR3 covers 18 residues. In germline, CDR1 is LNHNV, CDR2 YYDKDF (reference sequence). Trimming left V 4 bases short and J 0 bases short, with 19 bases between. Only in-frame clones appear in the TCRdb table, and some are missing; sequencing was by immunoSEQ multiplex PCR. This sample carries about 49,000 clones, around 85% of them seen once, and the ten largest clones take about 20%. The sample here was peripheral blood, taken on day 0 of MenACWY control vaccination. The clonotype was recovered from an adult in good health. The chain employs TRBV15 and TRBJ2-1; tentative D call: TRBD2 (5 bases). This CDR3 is CATSNLRRRRSSYNEQFF. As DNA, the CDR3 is TGTGCCACCAGCAACCTTAGGAGGCGCCGGAGCTCCTACAATGAGCAGTTCTTC.